This TCR beta chain stems from a study of T cells after yellow fever vaccination. Study details: Preparing low-cell-number fractions relied on SMART-Seq v4 Ultra Low Input.

It was through 5'RACE template switching that TCR cDNA was made, with a universal primer site and UMIs added. TCRdb reprocessed the 5' RACE reads via MiXCR and lists one record per CDR3 protein. Among about 260,000 distinct CDR3 sequences listed, 5.2% were seen once. Findings of the study overall: Abundant bulk-derived clonotypes could contaminate FACS-sorted repertoires.

The CDR3 is 15 amino acids. This clonotype has just a few counts. What it binds is not known. The TCR was taken from a man aged 18-30 years who received the YFV17D yellow fever vaccine. The input for sequencing was CD4+ T cells sorted from PBMCs, taken on the day of the yellow fever booster vaccination. The rearrangement links TRBV21-1 to TRBJ1-5. TRBV21-1 is a listed pseudogene. The CDR3 sequence: CASTYEGPQDQPQHF. CDR3 bases: TGTGCCAGCACCTACGAGGGACCTCAGGATCAGCCCCAGCATTTT.